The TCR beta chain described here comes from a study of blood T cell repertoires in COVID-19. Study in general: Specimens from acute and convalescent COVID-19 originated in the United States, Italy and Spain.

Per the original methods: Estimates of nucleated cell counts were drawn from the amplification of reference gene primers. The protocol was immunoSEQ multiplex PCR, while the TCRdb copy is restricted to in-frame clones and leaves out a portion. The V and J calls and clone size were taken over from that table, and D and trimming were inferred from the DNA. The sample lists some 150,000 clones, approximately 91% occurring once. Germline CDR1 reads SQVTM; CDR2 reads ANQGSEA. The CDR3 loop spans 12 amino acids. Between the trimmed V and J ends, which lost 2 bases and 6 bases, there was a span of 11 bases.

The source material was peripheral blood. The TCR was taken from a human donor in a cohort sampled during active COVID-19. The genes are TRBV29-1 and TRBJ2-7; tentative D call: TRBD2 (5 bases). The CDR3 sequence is CSVERGFGEQYF. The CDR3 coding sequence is TGCAGCGTTGAACGAGGGTTTGGCGAGCAGTACTTC.